The rows below give T cell receptor beta chains drawn from one sample of a study of blood T cell repertoires in COVID-19. Here immunoSEQ multiplex PCR was the method, and the copy in TCRdb shows in-frame clones only, minus some. The table records roughly 100,000 clones, approximately 92% of them present only once. Sample: peripheral blood. These receptors originate from a woman aged 50 to 60 with COVID-19, enrolled during active disease. CDR3s include the opening cysteine and the closing phenylalanine or tryptophan. A D gene is named only where the DNA matches it firmly. Size is stated for part of the rows, as once, few or many counts, or as a class when the clone is expanded.

d_call: TRBD1; v_call: TRBV28; clone_size: once; j_call: TRBJ1-2; cdr3_nt: TGTGCCAGCAGGGTGATCCCGGGACAGAACTATGGCTACACCTTC; cdr3_aa: CASRVIPGQNYGYTF
d_call: -; v_call: TRBV28; clone_size: -; j_call: TRBJ1-4; cdr3_nt: TGTGCCAGCACTGTCAATGAAAAACTGTTTTTT; cdr3_aa: CASTVNEKLFF
d_call: -; v_call: TRBV21-1; clone_size: -; j_call: TRBJ1-1; cdr3_nt: TGTGCCAGCAGCAAAGCCAAGCCCGGAGAAGGGGAAACTGAAGCTTTCTTT; cdr3_aa: CASSKAKPGEGETEAFF
d_call: TRBD1; v_call: TRBV2; clone_size: -; j_call: TRBJ1-5; cdr3_nt: TGTGCCAGCAGTGACCTACAGGGGAAGGGCAATCAGCCCCAGCATTTT; cdr3_aa: CASSDLQGKGNQPQHF
d_call: TRBD1; v_call: TRBV5-1; clone_size: -; j_call: TRBJ2-1; cdr3_nt: TGCGCCAGCAGCCGCGAGGGGGCGCACAATGAGCAGTTCTTC; cdr3_aa: CASSREGAHNEQFF
d_call: -; v_call: TRBV7-2; clone_size: -; j_call: TRBJ1-6; cdr3_nt: TGTGCCAGCAGCTTAGATGCCAGAGCTAGCTCCTATAATTCACCCCTCCACTTT; cdr3_aa: CASSLDARASSYNSPLHF
d_call: TRBD2; v_call: TRBV12-5; clone_size: -; j_call: TRBJ2-4; cdr3_nt: TGTGCTAGTGGTTTGACCGGGGGGTCCCGGGTCGACATTCAGTACTTC; cdr3_aa: CASGLTGGSRVDIQYF
d_call: -; v_call: TRBV29-1; clone_size: -; j_call: TRBJ2-5; cdr3_nt: TGCAGCGTTGACCCCCAGGGTTGGGAGACCCAGTACTTC; cdr3_aa: CSVDPQGWETQYF
d_call: -; v_call: TRBV11-2; clone_size: -; j_call: TRBJ1-1; cdr3_nt: TGTGCCAGCAGCCCAAGCGGACGATCGAACACTGAAGCTTTCTTT; cdr3_aa: CASSPSGRSNTEAFF
d_call: TRBD1; v_call: TRBV18; clone_size: -; j_call: TRBJ1-6; cdr3_nt: TGTGCCAGCTCGGCCGGGACAGGGGTCTATAATTCACCCCTCCACTTT; cdr3_aa: CASSAGTGVYNSPLHF
d_call: -; v_call: TRBV11-3; clone_size: -; j_call: TRBJ2-6; cdr3_nt: TGTGCCAGCAGCTCTACCAGGGAATCTGGGGCCAACGTCCTGACTTTC; cdr3_aa: CASSSTRESGANVLTF
d_call: TRBD1; v_call: TRBV27; clone_size: -; j_call: TRBJ2-7; cdr3_nt: TGTGCCAGCAGTTTACGACAGGGCTCCTACGAGCAGTACTTC; cdr3_aa: CASSLRQGSYEQYF
d_call: -; v_call: TRBV15; clone_size: -; j_call: TRBJ1-5; cdr3_nt: TGTGCCACCAGCAGGGCCAATCAGCCCCAGCATTTT; cdr3_aa: CATSRANQPQHF
d_call: -; v_call: TRBV9; clone_size: -; j_call: TRBJ2-1; cdr3_nt: TGTGCCAGCAGCGTAGAGCCAGGGAACAATGAGCAGTTCTTC; cdr3_aa: CASSVEPGNNEQFF
d_call: TRBD2; v_call: TRBV6-1; clone_size: few; j_call: TRBJ2-5; cdr3_nt: TGTGCCAGCAGTGACGAGGGGACTAGCGAGGAGACCCAGTACTTC; cdr3_aa: CASSDEGTSEETQYF
d_call: -; v_call: TRBV28; clone_size: -; j_call: TRBJ1-5; cdr3_nt: TGTGCCAGCAGTTCCCCAGGGGAAGATCAGCCCCAGCATTTT; cdr3_aa: CASSSPGEDQPQHF
d_call: TRBD1; v_call: TRBV11-2; clone_size: -; j_call: TRBJ1-6; cdr3_nt: TGTGCCAGCAGCTCGGACAGGGTTTCCTATAATTCACCCCTCCACTTT; cdr3_aa: CASSSDRVSYNSPLHF
d_call: -; v_call: TRBV19; clone_size: -; j_call: TRBJ2-3; cdr3_nt: TGTGCCAGTAATCGGGGAAACACAGATACGCAGTATTTT; cdr3_aa: CASNRGNTDTQYF
d_call: -; v_call: TRBV7-8; clone_size: -; j_call: TRBJ1-2; cdr3_nt: TGTGCCAGCAGCTCCGGGGGGAACTATGGCTACACCTTC; cdr3_aa: CASSSGGNYGYTF
d_call: -; v_call: TRBV30; clone_size: -; j_call: TRBJ2-3; cdr3_nt: TGTGCCTGGAGTGTACATTGGGGGCTCGGCACAGATACGCAGTATTTT; cdr3_aa: CAWSVHWGLGTDTQYF
d_call: -; v_call: TRBV6-1; clone_size: once; j_call: TRBJ2-1; cdr3_nt: TGTGCCAGCAGTGAAGAGGGGCTAACCAGCATACACAATGAGCAGTTCTTC; cdr3_aa: CASSEEGLTSIHNEQFF
d_call: -; v_call: TRBV7-9; clone_size: -; j_call: TRBJ1-1; cdr3_nt: TGTGCCAGCAGCTTCGGACGGGGTGGGTCGGAAGCTTTCTTT; cdr3_aa: CASSFGRGGSEAFF
d_call: TRBD1; v_call: TRBV5-1; clone_size: -; j_call: TRBJ2-2; cdr3_nt: TGCGCCAGCAGCTTGGTGACAGGGGGCACCGGGGAGCTGTTTTTT; cdr3_aa: CASSLVTGGTGELFF
d_call: -; v_call: TRBV10-1; clone_size: -; j_call: TRBJ1-3; cdr3_nt: TGCGCCAGCAGTGAACCTGGGCTGGGAAACACCATATATTTT; cdr3_aa: CASSEPGLGNTIYF
d_call: -; v_call: TRBV12-2; clone_size: -; j_call: TRBJ1-3; cdr3_nt: TGTGCAAGTCGCTTAGGGGTATGGGGGGAGTCCGGAAACACCATATATTTT; cdr3_aa: CASRLGVWGESGNTIYF
d_call: -; v_call: TRBV7-9; clone_size: -; j_call: TRBJ1-2; cdr3_nt: TGTGCCAGCAGCTACCTAGGCGGGGGGAAGGGTGGCTACACCTTC; cdr3_aa: CASSYLGGGKGGYTF
d_call: -; v_call: TRBV5-4; clone_size: once; j_call: TRBJ2-5; cdr3_nt: TGTGCCAGCAGCTCCTTCGGTGGGGGAGGAGGGGAGACCCAGTACTTC; cdr3_aa: CASSSFGGGGGETQYF
d_call: TRBD2; v_call: TRBV10-3; clone_size: -; j_call: TRBJ2-3; cdr3_nt: TGTGCCATCAGTGAAACGACTAGCGGGGGGTCCACAGATACGCAGTATTTT; cdr3_aa: CAISETTSGGSTDTQYF
d_call: TRBD1; v_call: TRBV19; clone_size: once; j_call: TRBJ1-4; cdr3_nt: TGTGCCAGCACAGGGGCAACTAATGAAAAACTGTTTTTT; cdr3_aa: CASTGATNEKLFF
d_call: -; v_call: TRBV1; clone_size: -; j_call: TRBJ2-3; cdr3_nt: TGCACCAGCAGCCAAGATTACCTAGCGGGTCACCGACACACAGATACGCAGTATTTT; cdr3_aa: CTSSQDYLAGHRHTDTQYF
d_call: TRBD1; v_call: TRBV7-2; clone_size: -; j_call: TRBJ1-2; cdr3_nt: TGTGCCAGCAGCTTATTATTCAGGGGGCAAGATGGCTACACCTTC; cdr3_aa: CASSLLFRGQDGYTF
d_call: TRBD2; v_call: TRBV18; clone_size: -; j_call: TRBJ2-3; cdr3_nt: TGTGCCAGCTCACTTTTAGCGGGATACGGGGCAGATACGCAGTATTTT; cdr3_aa: CASSLLAGYGADTQYF
d_call: TRBD2; v_call: TRBV2; clone_size: -; j_call: TRBJ2-3; cdr3_nt: TGTGCCAGCAGACGCGGGGGGGACCTTAGCACAGATACGCAGTATTTT; cdr3_aa: CASRRGGDLSTDTQYF
d_call: TRBD1; v_call: TRBV6-5; clone_size: -; j_call: TRBJ1-1; cdr3_nt: TGTGCCAGCAGTCTGGACAGGGCCGATGAAGCTTTCTTT; cdr3_aa: CASSLDRADEAFF
d_call: -; v_call: TRBV5-1; clone_size: -; j_call: TRBJ1-3; cdr3_nt: TGCGCCAGCAGCTTGGAAGGGGTTGACACCATATATTTT; cdr3_aa: CASSLEGVDTIYF
d_call: -; v_call: TRBV14; clone_size: -; j_call: TRBJ2-6; cdr3_nt: TGTGCCAGCAGCCGTTCTGATAGAACAGGGAAGGTTACTTACTTCTCTGGGGCCAACGTCCTGACTTTC; cdr3_aa: CASSRSDRTGKVTYFSGANVLTF
d_call: TRBD2; v_call: TRBV5-1; clone_size: -; j_call: TRBJ2-5; cdr3_nt: TGCGCCAGCACGCCAACGGGAGGGGAGACCCAGTACTTC; cdr3_aa: CASTPTGGETQYF
d_call: -; v_call: TRBV15; clone_size: -; j_call: TRBJ1-1; cdr3_nt: TGTGCCACCAGCAGCGTCGGCAGGAAAAACACTGAAGCTTTCTTT; cdr3_aa: CATSSVGRKNTEAFF
d_call: -; v_call: TRBV6-5; clone_size: -; j_call: TRBJ1-1; cdr3_nt: TGTGCCAGCAGGGCTCCTCCGAACACTGAAGCTTTCTTT; cdr3_aa: CASRAPPNTEAFF
d_call: TRBD2; v_call: TRBV27; clone_size: -; j_call: TRBJ2-2; cdr3_nt: TGTGCCAGCAGTGTGACTAGCGGGGGGGGCGGGGAGCTGTTTTTT; cdr3_aa: CASSVTSGGGGELFF
d_call: -; v_call: TRBV5-6; clone_size: -; j_call: TRBJ1-1; cdr3_nt: TGTGCCAGCAGCTTGAACGGTGGATCGGGGTGGCTTACTGAAGCTTTCTTT; cdr3_aa: CASSLNGGSGWLTEAFF